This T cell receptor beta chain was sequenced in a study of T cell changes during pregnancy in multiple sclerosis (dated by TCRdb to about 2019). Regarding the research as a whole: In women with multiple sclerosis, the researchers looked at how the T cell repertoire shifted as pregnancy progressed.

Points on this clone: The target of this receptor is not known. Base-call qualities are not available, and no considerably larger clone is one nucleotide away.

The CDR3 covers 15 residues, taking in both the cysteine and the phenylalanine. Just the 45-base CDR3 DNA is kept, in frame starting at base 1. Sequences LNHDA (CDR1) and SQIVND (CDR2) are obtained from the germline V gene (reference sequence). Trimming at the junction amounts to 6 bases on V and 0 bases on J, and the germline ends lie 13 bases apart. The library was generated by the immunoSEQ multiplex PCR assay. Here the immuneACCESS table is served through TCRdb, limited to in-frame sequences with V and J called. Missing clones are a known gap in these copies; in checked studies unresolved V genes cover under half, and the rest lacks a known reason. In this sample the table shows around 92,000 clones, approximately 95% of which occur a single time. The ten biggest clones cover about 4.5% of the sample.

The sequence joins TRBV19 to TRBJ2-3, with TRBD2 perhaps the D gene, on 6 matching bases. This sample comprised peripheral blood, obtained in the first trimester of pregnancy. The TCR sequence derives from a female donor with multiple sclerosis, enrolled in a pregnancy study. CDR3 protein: CASSLLGGSTDTQYF. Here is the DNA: TGTGCCAGTAGCTTACTGGGAGGCAGCACAGATACGCAGTATTTT.